The rows below give T cell receptor beta chains drawn from one sample of a study of blood T cell repertoires in COVID-19. Profiled with immunoSEQ multiplex PCR; TCRdb holds only in-frame clones, not every one. The sample lists more than 250,000 clones, around 87% occurring once. The sample was PBMCs or T cells enriched from blood (not recorded which). These receptors came from a woman aged 30 to 39 who had recovered from COVID-19. CDR3s include the opening cysteine and the closing phenylalanine or tryptophan. Fields, in order: clone size, J gene, D gene, CDR3 length, V gene, CDR3 protein, CDR3 DNA. A D gene is named only where the DNA matches it firmly. Clone size appears in some rows only: once, few, many, or a class for an expanded clone.

>NA|TRBJ2-7|TRBD1|14|TRBV5-1
CASSLLGQLYEQYF
TGCGCCAGCAGCTTGTTGGGACAGTTATACGAGCAGTACTTC
>NA|TRBJ2-3|TRBD2|17|TRBV4-1
CASSQLLAGGVTDTQYF
TGCGCCAGCAGCCAGCTACTAGCGGGGGGGGTCACAGATACGCAGTATTTT
>NA|TRBJ2-5|TRBD2|16|TRBV25-1
CASSEPGLAIRETQYF
TGTGCCAGCAGTGAACCTGGACTAGCTATTAGAGAGACCCAGTACTTC
>NA|TRBJ1-4|TRBD1|13|TRBV27
CASGDSFSEKLFF
TGTGCCAGCGGGGACAGTTTTTCTGAAAAACTGTTTTTT
>once|TRBJ1-5|NA|14|TRBV2
CASSGQVSNQPQHF
TGTGCCAGCAGTGGACAGGTCAGCAATCAGCCCCAGCATTTT
>once|TRBJ1-5|TRBD1|15|TRBV30
CAWSPTGVKGQPQHF
TGTGCCTGGAGTCCTACAGGGGTAAAAGGTCAGCCCCAGCATTTT
>NA|TRBJ2-3|NA|13|TRBV12-5
CASGLGVEDTQYF
TGTGCTAGTGGTTTAGGGGTGGAAGATACGCAGTATTTT
>NA|TRBJ1-5|TRBD1|16|TRBV6-2/TRBV6-3
CASSYTPGQGDQPQHF
TGTGCCAGCAGTTACACTCCGGGACAGGGTGATCAGCCCCAGCATTTT
>NA|TRBJ1-5|NA|15|TRBV21-1
CASLLRAGGCQPQHF
NA
>NA|TRBJ2-7|NA|15|TRBV28
CASSMGRDGTYEQYF
TGTGCCAGCAGTATGGGGCGGGACGGAACCTACGAGCAGTACTTC
>NA|TRBJ2-7|NA|15|TRBV7-8
CASSWEGTGAYEQYF
TGTGCCAGCAGCTGGGAGGGGACAGGCGCCTACGAGCAGTACTTC
>once|TRBJ2-7|TRBD2|16|TRBV5-1
CASSPLAGGRNYEQYF
TGCGCCAGCAGCCCCCTAGCGGGGGGGCGAAACTACGAGCAGTACTTC
>NA|TRBJ1-3|NA|14|TRBV7-9
CASSLAGVGNTIYF
TGTGCCAGCAGCTTAGCAGGGGTTGGAAACACCATATATTTT
>NA|TRBJ2-7|NA|11|TRBV6-5
CASSSQTEQYF
TGTGCCAGCAGTTCTCAAACTGAGCAGTACTTC
>NA|TRBJ1-4|NA|13|TRBV28
CASTRGGAEKLFF
TGTGCCAGCACCCGGGGGGGGGCGGAAAAACTGTTTTTT
>NA|TRBJ2-3|TRBD1|15|TRBV7-8
CASSPRDRGSDTQYF
TGTGCCAGCAGCCCCCGGGACAGGGGGTCAGATACGCAGTATTTT
>NA|TRBJ2-6|NA|15|TRBV6-4
CASSEGSSGANVLTF
TGTGCCAGCAGTGAGGGGAGCTCTGGGGCCAACGTCCTGACTTTC
>NA|TRBJ1-2|TRBD1|14|TRBV5-4
CASSRTGASYGYTF
TGTGCCAGCAGCAGGACAGGGGCTAGCTATGGCTACACCTTC
>NA|TRBJ2-3|NA|15|TRBV6-1
CASSDPGEQPDTQYF
TGTGCCAGCAGTGACCCCGGGGAGCAACCAGATACGCAGTATTTT
>NA|TRBJ1-1|TRBD1|15|TRBV4-2
CASSQEGMRGLWAFF
TGTGCCAGCAGCCAGGAAGGGATGAGGGGGCTATGGGCTTTCTTT
>NA|TRBJ2-2|TRBD1|20|TRBV11-3
CASSLEGRGQGARETGELFF
TGTGCCAGCAGCTTAGAAGGCAGGGGACAGGGGGCACGTGAAACCGGGGAGCTGTTTTTT
>few|TRBJ2-1|NA|16|TRBV5-1
CASSLGETSSRNEQFF
TGCGCCAGCAGCTTGGGGGAAACTAGTTCGAGGAATGAGCAGTTCTTC
>NA|TRBJ1-5|NA|15|TRBV4-3
CASSPSARGNQPQHF
TGCGCCAGCTCTCCCTCGGCCCGGGGGAATCAGCCCCAGCATTTT
>NA|TRBJ2-7|NA|15|TRBV7-2
CASSLWADNTYEQYF
TGTGCCAGCAGCTTATGGGCTGACAACACCTACGAGCAGTACTTC
>NA|TRBJ1-1|TRBD1|18|TRBV2
CASSVFWDRGRGNTEAFF
TGTGCCAGCAGTGTTTTTTGGGACAGGGGAAGGGGGAACACTGAAGCTTTCTTT